The 13 T cell receptor beta chains below were found in one sample sequenced in a study of cytomegalovirus exposure and HLA in healthy donors. This PCR relied on a set of 60 Vbeta primers and 13 Jbeta primers. Libraries were prepared by immunoSEQ multiplex PCR; TCRdb keeps only in-frame clonotypes and omits some of them. There are under 200,000 clones in the sample, with approximately 6.5% held by the top ten. The sequenced sample was PBMCs. The receptor source for this set is a man aged 25 to 45 in good health and CMV-seronegative.

V is TRBV5-8 and J is TRBJ1-5; tentative D call: TRBD1 (5 bases). The length of the CDR3 is 15 residues. Trimming cost V 1 base and J 7 bases, with 15 bases left between them. Germline V gene sequence: CDR1 SGHTS, CDR2 YDEGEE. CDR3 nucleotide sequence: TGTGCCAGCAGCTTGAATAGGGGAGGGAGGCAGCCCCAGCATTTT. Translation gives CASSLNRGGRQPQHF.

The chain links TRBV30 to TRBJ2-5, with D possibly TRBD2 on 7 matching bases. The ends were cut back, 5 bases at V and 1 base at J, with 23 bases in the middle. Per germline, CDR1 GTSNPN and CDR2 SVGIG (reference sequence). The CDR3 loop spans 17 amino acids. CDR3 nucleotide sequence: TGTGCCTGGGCCTGGGGGGGGGCTAGCGGAGGCCAAGAGACCCAGTACTTC. As protein: CAWAWGGASGGQETQYF.

This chain joins TRBV5-4 and TRBJ2-3; 13 bases agree with TRBD2. The germline CDR1 and CDR2 sequences are SGHNT and YYREEE (reference sequence). With 0 bases clipped from V and 6 bases from J, the junction kept 4 bases outside the gene matches. CDR3 size: 16 residues. CDR3: CASSLGTSGGGDTQYF. The CDR3, as DNA: TGTGCCAGCAGCTTGGGGACTAGCGGGGGCGGTGATACGCAGTATTTT.

The chain links TRBV27 to TRBJ2-7, with 7 bases matching TRBD2. CDR1 is MNHEY and CDR2 is SMNVEV in the germline V gene (reference sequence). This CDR3 spans 14 amino acids. Unmatched junction bases numbered 7, after V lost 6 bases and J lost 2 bases. CDR3 coding DNA: TGTGCCAGCAGCCGAGAGCGGGGCACCTACGAGCAGTACTTC. Amino acid sequence: CASSRERGTYEQYF.

The rearrangement uses TRBV4-1 and TRBJ1-5, with 7 bases aligning to TRBD1. The length of the CDR3 is 17 residues. The junction had 8 bases not matched to a gene; V was cut back by 0 bases and J by 3 bases. CDR1 and CDR2 (germline): MGHRA, YSYEKL. The CDR3 bases are TGCGCCAGCAGCCAAGAGCCCACAGGGGTGGTCAATCAGCCCCAGCATTTT. Protein product: CASSQEPTGVVNQPQHF.

This chain links TRBV28 with TRBJ1-1; 8 bases agree with TRBD1. V gave up 3 bases and J gave up 1 base; unmatched junction bases: 7. CDR3 length equals 16 residues. The germline gives CDR1 MDHEN, CDR2 SYDVKM. The CDR3 protein is CASSLWGQVSNTEAFF. The CDR3 nucleotides are TGTGCCAGCAGTTTGTGGGGACAGGTTTCGAACACTGAAGCTTTCTTT.

V and J are TRBV14 and TRBJ2-5, with a weak D call TRBD1 (5 bases). The CDR3 runs 16 residues. Germline V gene sequence: CDR1 SGHDN, CDR2 FVKESK. Between the trimmed V and J ends, which lost 0 bases and 4 bases, there was a span of 15 bases. The DNA of the CDR3 is TGTGCCAGCAGCCAAGAATCTTTTTGGCAGGGAGAGACCCAGTACTTC. Translation: CASSQESFWQGETQYF.

The gene calls are TRBV19 and TRBJ2-4; 7 bases align to TRBD1. V was pared by 8 bases and J by 2 bases, with 6 bases of the junction left unmatched. CDR1 and CDR2 (germline): LNHDA, SQIVND (reference sequence). This CDR3 is built from 14 residues. The CDR3 loop is CASRDSLSKNIQYF. CDR3 bases: TGTGCCAGTCGGGACAGTCTTTCCAAAAACATTCAGTACTTC.

V is TRBV30 and J is TRBJ2-1; 8 nucleotides align to TRBD2. The CDR3 runs 15 residues. Germline V lookup: CDR1 GTSNPN, CDR2 SVGIG (reference sequence). J lost 2 bases, V lost 2 bases, and 5 bases had no gene match. The DNA for the CDR3 is TGTGCCTGGAGTATAAGCGGGAGTCCCTACAATGAGCAGTTCTTC. It specifies CAWSISGSPYNEQFF.

The chain recombines TRBV6-5 with TRBJ1-5; D unclear. This CDR3 contains 13 residues. In germline, CDR1 is MNHEY, CDR2 SVGAGI. V lost 5 bases, J lost 0 bases, and 5 bases lay in between. The CDR3 DNA reads TGTGCCAGCAGTCCTTATAGCAATCAGCCCCAGCATTTT. Encoded protein: CASSPYSNQPQHF.

V gene TRBV2 combines with J gene TRBJ2-7, with D possibly matching TRBD2 (5 bases). Deletions cut 0 bases from V and 4 bases from J, with 10 bases between. The CDR3 runs 14 residues. Germline V gene sequence: CDR1 SNHLY, CDR2 FYNNEI. Here the CDR3 reads CASSEAGVGYEQYF. In nucleotides, the CDR3 is TGTGCCAGCAGTGAAGCGGGAGTTGGGTACGAGCAGTACTTC.

The chain is built from TRBV7-8 and TRBJ2-7, with D perhaps matching TRBD2 (5 bases). Germline assignment: CDR1 SGHVS and CDR2 FQNEAQ. This CDR3 is 17 amino acids long. Trimming stripped 2 bases from V and 2 bases from J, with 19 bases between. As DNA, the CDR3 is TGTGCCAGCAGCTTAAGCGGAAGTGGGGAACGAACCTACGAGCAGTACTTC. Encoded protein: CASSLSGSGERTYEQYF.

The chain couples TRBV5-1 to TRBJ1-1; the D is unclear. V lost 1 base and J 1 base, leaving 8 bases between the germline ends. This CDR3 is built from 14 residues. The germline gives CDR1 SGHRS, CDR2 YFSETQ. For the CDR3, the DNA is TGCGCCAGCAGCTTGCAGACTTCGAACACTGAAGCTTTCTTT. It translates to CASSLQTSNTEAFF.